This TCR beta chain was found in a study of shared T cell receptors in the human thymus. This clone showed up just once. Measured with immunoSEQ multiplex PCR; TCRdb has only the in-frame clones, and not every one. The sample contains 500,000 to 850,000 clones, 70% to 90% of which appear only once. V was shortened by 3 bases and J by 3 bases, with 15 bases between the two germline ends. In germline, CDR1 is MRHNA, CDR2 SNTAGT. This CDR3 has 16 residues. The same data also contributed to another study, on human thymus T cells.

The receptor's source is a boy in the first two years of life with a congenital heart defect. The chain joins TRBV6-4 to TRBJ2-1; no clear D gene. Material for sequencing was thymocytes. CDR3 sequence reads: CASSETPMAGYNEQFF. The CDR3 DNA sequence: TGTGCCAGCAGTGAGACGCCCATGGCAGGCTACAATGAGCAGTTCTTC.